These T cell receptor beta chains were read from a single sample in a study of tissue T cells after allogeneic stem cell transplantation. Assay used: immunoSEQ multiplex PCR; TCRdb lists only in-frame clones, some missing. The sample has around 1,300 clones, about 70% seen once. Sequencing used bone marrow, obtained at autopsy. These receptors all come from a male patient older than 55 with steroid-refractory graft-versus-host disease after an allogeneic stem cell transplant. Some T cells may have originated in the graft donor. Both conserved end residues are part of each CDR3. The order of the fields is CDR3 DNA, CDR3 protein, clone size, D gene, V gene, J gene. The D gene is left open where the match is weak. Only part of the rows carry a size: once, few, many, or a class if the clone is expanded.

DNA: TGTGCCAGCAGCTTAGGGCAGCAGTACCAAGAGACCCAGTACTTC; CDR3: CASSLGQQYQETQYF; size: -; D: -; V: TRBV3-1/TRBV3-2; J: TRBJ2-5
DNA: TGTGCCAGCAGCTCGGCCACAGTAGCCAAAAACATTCAGTACTTC; CDR3: CASSSATVAKNIQYF; size: -; D: -; V: TRBV7-9; J: TRBJ2-4
DNA: TGTGCCAGCATCTCTGGGAGCGGGGGGGTCGAGGAGACCCAGTACTTC; CDR3: CASISGSGGVEETQYF; size: -; D: TRBD2; V: TRBV11-2; J: TRBJ2-5
DNA: TGTGCCAGCAGCTTCGGGGCAGAGGACAATGAGCAGTTCTTC; CDR3: CASSFGAEDNEQFF; size: few; D: -; V: TRBV7-7; J: TRBJ2-1
DNA: TGTGCCAGCAGCCACGAAGGTGGGTCGGGCAGGTCATTGGAAAAACTGTTTTTT; CDR3: CASSHEGGSGRSLEKLFF; size: medium-sized; D: -; V: TRBV4-2; J: TRBJ1-4
DNA: TGCGCCAGCAGCCAAGATCCGGGCGGGGAGCTGTTTTTT; CDR3: CASSQDPGGELFF; size: -; D: -; V: TRBV4-3; J: TRBJ2-2
DNA: TGTGCCAGCAGCTTTGGGGGTCCCTACGAGCAGTACTTC; CDR3: CASSFGGPYEQYF; size: -; D: -; V: TRBV11-2; J: TRBJ2-7
DNA: TGTGCCAGCAGCTCCGGAGGGAATTATAATTCACCCCTCCACTTT; CDR3: CASSSGGNYNSPLHF; size: few; D: -; V: TRBV7-2; J: TRBJ1-6
DNA: TGCGCCAGCAGCCAAGAGGCGACAGGGATCACTGAAGCTTTCTTT; CDR3: CASSQEATGITEAFF; size: few; D: TRBD1; V: TRBV4-3; J: TRBJ1-1
DNA: TGTGCCATCAGCCCCGACAGGGCTGGGGCCAACGTCCTGACTTTC; CDR3: CAISPDRAGANVLTF; size: -; D: TRBD1; V: TRBV10-3; J: TRBJ2-6
DNA: TGTGCCAGCAGCGCAGAGATATCGGTTGGGGGAAAACTGTTTTTT; CDR3: CASSAEISVGGKLFF; size: -; D: -; V: TRBV7-9; J: TRBJ1-4
DNA: TGTGCCAGCAGTGCCGGAGGGTACACTGAAGCTTTCTTT; CDR3: CASSAGGYTEAFF; size: few; D: -; V: TRBV12-3/TRBV12-4; J: TRBJ1-1
DNA: TGTGCCTGCTGCTGGGGGGCCGGGGGGGGAGAGACCCAGTACTTC; CDR3: CACCWGAGGGETQYF; size: few; D: TRBD2; V: TRBV5-6; J: TRBJ2-5
DNA: TGTGCCAGCAGTTTCGGCGGGGGCGAGCAGTTCTTC; CDR3: CASSFGGGEQFF; size: -; D: -; V: TRBV12-3/TRBV12-4; J: TRBJ2-1
DNA: TGTGCCCGCTGGTTGGGGGCCGGGGGGGGAGAGACCCAGTACTTC; CDR3: CARWLGAGGGETQYF; size: -; D: TRBD2; V: TRBV5-6; J: TRBJ2-5
DNA: TGTGCCAGCAGTTTAACCGAGACAGCATACAATGAGCAGTTCTTC; CDR3: CASSLTETAYNEQFF; size: -; D: -; V: TRBV27; J: TRBJ2-1
DNA: TGTGCCAGCAGCTTAGGTCCCGGGGCGTACGAGCAGTACTTC; CDR3: CASSLGPGAYEQYF; size: -; D: -; V: TRBV7-9; J: TRBJ2-7
DNA: TGTGCCAGCAGCGGTAGCGGGGGGGACACCGGGGAGCTGTTTTTT; CDR3: CASSGSGGDTGELFF; size: -; D: TRBD2; V: TRBV9; J: TRBJ2-2
DNA: TGTGCCAGCAGTCGGACAGCCCAAAGTTCTTATGGCTACACCTTC; CDR3: CASSRTAQSSYGYTF; size: -; D: -; V: TRBV7-9; J: TRBJ1-2
DNA: TGTGCCATCGGTTGGGCGGGGGAGACCCAGTACTTC; CDR3: CAIGWAGETQYF; size: -; D: -; V: TRBV10-3; J: TRBJ2-5
DNA: TGCGCCAGCAGCCAGGGACTAGCGGGGGGGGATGAGCAGTTCTTC; CDR3: CASSQGLAGGDEQFF; size: medium-sized; D: TRBD2; V: TRBV4-3; J: TRBJ2-1
DNA: TGTGCCAGCAGCCCTAGGAGTTTTGAGACCCAGTACTTC; CDR3: CASSPRSFETQYF; size: once; D: -; V: TRBV3-1/TRBV3-2; J: TRBJ2-5
DNA: TGCAGTGCTCCGTCCGGGACAGAAGCTTTCTTT; CDR3: CSAPSGTEAFF; size: -; D: -; V: TRBV20-1; J: TRBJ1-1
DNA: TGTGCCAGCAGCTTAGTAGGGATATTGAACACTGAAGCTTTCTTT; CDR3: CASSLVGILNTEAFF; size: -; D: -; V: TRBV7-6; J: TRBJ1-1
DNA: TGTGCCAGCAGTGAAGCTAGCGGGGGGGCTCACGGCGCCTACAATGAGCAGTTCTTC; CDR3: CASSEASGGAHGAYNEQFF; size: large; D: TRBD2; V: TRBV2; J: TRBJ2-1
DNA: TGTGCCAGTAGCCCGGACAGGGGTTTTCAGCCCCAGCATTTT; CDR3: CASSPDRGFQPQHF; size: -; D: TRBD1; V: TRBV19; J: TRBJ1-5
DNA: TGTGCCAGCATCCCGACAGGTACCTATGGCTACACCTTC; CDR3: CASIPTGTYGYTF; size: -; D: -; V: TRBV6-5; J: TRBJ1-2
DNA: TGTGCCAGCAGTTTTGGGATCCAAGAGACCCAGTACTTC; CDR3: CASSFGIQETQYF; size: hyperexpanded; D: -; V: TRBV27; J: TRBJ2-5
DNA: TGTGCCAGCAGCGGCGACAGGGGTGCTAACTATGGCTACACCTTC; CDR3: CASSGDRGANYGYTF; size: few; D: TRBD1; V: TRBV13; J: TRBJ1-2
DNA: TGTGCCAGCAGTTTCTACAGGGGCAGTGAAGCTTTCTTT; CDR3: CASSFYRGSEAFF; size: -; D: TRBD1; V: TRBV6-2/TRBV6-3; J: TRBJ1-1
DNA: TGTGCCAGCAGCTTAGCTCAGGGGGCATTCTACGAGCAGTACTTC; CDR3: CASSLAQGAFYEQYF; size: -; D: TRBD1; V: TRBV7-9; J: TRBJ2-7
DNA: TGTGCCAGCACTCGAGGACAGGGGGAAGCTTTCTTT; CDR3: CASTRGQGEAFF; size: -; D: TRBD1; V: TRBV6-5; J: TRBJ1-1
DNA: TGTGCCAGCAGCTTAAGGCGGGGGGCAGGCGAGCAGTACTTC; CDR3: CASSLRRGAGEQYF; size: -; D: TRBD2; V: TRBV11-2; J: TRBJ2-7
DNA: TGTGCCAGCAGCTTGAACATGGGGCTTAGGTATGGCTACACCTTC; CDR3: CASSLNMGLRYGYTF; size: few; D: -; V: TRBV5-6; J: TRBJ1-2
DNA: TGTGCCAGCAGTGAAATGGAGGTAGCGGGGTCCAAAAACATTCAGTACTTC; CDR3: CASSEMEVAGSKNIQYF; size: -; D: TRBD2; V: TRBV2; J: TRBJ2-4
DNA: TGCGCCAGCAGCCAAGGGGACGGGGAGCTGTTTTTT; CDR3: CASSQGDGELFF; size: -; D: -; V: TRBV4-3; J: TRBJ2-2
DNA: TGTGCCAGTAGTTGGCCGGGACAAGGGTACACTGAAGCTTTCTTT; CDR3: CASSWPGQGYTEAFF; size: -; D: -; V: TRBV19; J: TRBJ1-1
DNA: TGTGCCAGCAGCCTGAGGACTAGCCCCTCCGGGGAGCTGTTTTTT; CDR3: CASSLRTSPSGELFF; size: -; D: TRBD2; V: TRBV11-2; J: TRBJ2-2
DNA: TGCGCCAGCAGCCAAGAGGCCCTGGACAGGGCCTACGAGCAGTACTTC; CDR3: CASSQEALDRAYEQYF; size: -; D: TRBD1; V: TRBV4-3; J: TRBJ2-7
DNA: TGTGCCAGCAGCTTGGAGGCAGTCTATGGCTACACCTTC; CDR3: CASSLEAVYGYTF; size: -; D: -; V: TRBV5-6; J: TRBJ1-2
DNA: TGTGCCAGCAGCTTAACCCCCGAGGAGGGGGCATTTACAGATACGCAGTATTTT; CDR3: CASSLTPEEGAFTDTQYF; size: large; D: -; V: TRBV7-6; J: TRBJ2-3
DNA: TGTGCCAGCAGCTTAGGGTTAGGGAACACTGAAGCTTTCTTT; CDR3: CASSLGLGNTEAFF; size: -; D: -; V: TRBV7-9; J: TRBJ1-1
DNA: TGCAGTGGGCGGAAGTACAATGAGCAGTTCTTC; CDR3: CSGRKYNEQFF; size: -; D: -; V: TRBV20-1; J: TRBJ2-1
DNA: TGTGCCAGTAGCCCACGTTCCATGGTCGGCAGGGGGAGGAATCAGCCCCAGCATTTT; CDR3: CASSPRSMVGRGRNQPQHF; size: -; D: TRBD1; V: TRBV19; J: TRBJ1-5
DNA: TGTCCGGCCCCCCACATGAACACTGAAGCTTTCTTT; CDR3: CPAPHMNTEAFF; size: few; D: -; V: TRBV7-3; J: TRBJ1-1